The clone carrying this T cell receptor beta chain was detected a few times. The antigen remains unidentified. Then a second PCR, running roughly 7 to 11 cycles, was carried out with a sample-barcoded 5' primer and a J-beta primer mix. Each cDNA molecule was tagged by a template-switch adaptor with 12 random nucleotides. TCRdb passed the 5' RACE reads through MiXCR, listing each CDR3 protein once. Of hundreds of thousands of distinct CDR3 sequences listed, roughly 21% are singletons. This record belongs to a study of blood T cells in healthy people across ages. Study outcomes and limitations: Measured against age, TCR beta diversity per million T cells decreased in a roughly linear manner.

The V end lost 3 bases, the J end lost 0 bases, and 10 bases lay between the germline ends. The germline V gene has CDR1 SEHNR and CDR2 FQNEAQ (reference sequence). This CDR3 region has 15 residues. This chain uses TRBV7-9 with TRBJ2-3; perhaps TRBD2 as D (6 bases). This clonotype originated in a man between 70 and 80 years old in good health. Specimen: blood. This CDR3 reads CASSFPGLSTDTQYF. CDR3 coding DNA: TGTGCCAGCAGCTTTCCGGGACTTAGCACAGATACGCAGTATTTT.